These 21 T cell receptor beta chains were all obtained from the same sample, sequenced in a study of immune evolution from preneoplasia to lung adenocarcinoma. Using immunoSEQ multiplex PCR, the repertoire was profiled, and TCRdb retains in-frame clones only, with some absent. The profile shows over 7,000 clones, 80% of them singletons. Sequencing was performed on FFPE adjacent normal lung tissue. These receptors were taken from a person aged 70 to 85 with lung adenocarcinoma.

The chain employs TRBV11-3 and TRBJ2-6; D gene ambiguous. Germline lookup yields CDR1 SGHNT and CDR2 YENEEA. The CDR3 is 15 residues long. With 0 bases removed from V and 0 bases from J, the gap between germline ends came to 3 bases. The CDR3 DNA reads TGTGCCAGCAGCTTAGACCTCTCTGGGGCCAACGTCCTGACTTTC. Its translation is CASSLDLSGANVLTF.

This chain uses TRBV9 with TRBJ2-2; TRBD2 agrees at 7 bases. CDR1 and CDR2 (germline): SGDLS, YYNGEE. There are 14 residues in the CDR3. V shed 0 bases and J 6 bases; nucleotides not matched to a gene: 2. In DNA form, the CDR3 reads TGTGCCAGCAGCGTAGCTCGGGGGGCCGGGGAGCTGTTTTTT. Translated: CASSVARGAGELFF.

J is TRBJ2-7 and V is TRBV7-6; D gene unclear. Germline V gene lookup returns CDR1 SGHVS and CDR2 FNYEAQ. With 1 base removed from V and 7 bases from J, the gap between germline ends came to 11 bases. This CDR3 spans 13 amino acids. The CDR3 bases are TGTGCCAGCAGCTTAGATAAGGGTGGGGAGCAGTACTTC. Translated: CASSLDKGGEQYF.

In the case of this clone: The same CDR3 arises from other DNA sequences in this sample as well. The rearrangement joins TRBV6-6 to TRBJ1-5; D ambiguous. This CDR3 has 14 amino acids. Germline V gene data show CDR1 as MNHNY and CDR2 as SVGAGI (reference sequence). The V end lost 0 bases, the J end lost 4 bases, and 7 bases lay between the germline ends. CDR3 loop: CASSYSGGNQPQHF. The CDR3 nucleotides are TGTGCCAGCAGTTACTCAGGAGGGAATCAGCCCCAGCATTTT.

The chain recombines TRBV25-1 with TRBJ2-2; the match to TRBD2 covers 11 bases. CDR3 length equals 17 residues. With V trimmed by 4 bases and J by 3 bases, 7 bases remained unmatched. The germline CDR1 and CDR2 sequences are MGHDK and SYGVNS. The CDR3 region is CASSAYLAGGDTGELFF. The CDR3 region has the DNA TGTGCCAGCAGTGCCTATCTAGCGGGAGGTGACACCGGGGAGCTGTTTTTT.

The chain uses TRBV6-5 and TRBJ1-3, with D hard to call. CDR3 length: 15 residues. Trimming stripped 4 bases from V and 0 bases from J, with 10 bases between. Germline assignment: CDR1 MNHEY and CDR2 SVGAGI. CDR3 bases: TGTGCCAGCAGTTCATTAACTTACTCTGGAAACACCATATATTTT. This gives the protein CASSSLTYSGNTIYF.

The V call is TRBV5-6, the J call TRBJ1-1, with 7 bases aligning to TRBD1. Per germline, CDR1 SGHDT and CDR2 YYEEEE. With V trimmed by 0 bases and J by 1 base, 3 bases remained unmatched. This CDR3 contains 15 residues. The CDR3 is CASSLDRQGNTEAFF. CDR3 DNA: TGTGCCAGCAGCTTGGACCGACAGGGGAACACTGAAGCTTTCTTT.

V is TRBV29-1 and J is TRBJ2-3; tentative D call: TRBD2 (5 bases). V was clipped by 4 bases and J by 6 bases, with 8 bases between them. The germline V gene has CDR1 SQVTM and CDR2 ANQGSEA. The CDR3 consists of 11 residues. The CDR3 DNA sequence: TGCAGCGTTGGAGGGAGTGATACGCAGTATTTT. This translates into CSVGGSDTQYF.

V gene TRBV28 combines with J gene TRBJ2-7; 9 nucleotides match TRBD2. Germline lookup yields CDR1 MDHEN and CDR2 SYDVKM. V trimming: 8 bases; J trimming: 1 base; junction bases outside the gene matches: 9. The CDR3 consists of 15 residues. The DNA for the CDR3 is TGTGCCAGCTGGCGCACTAGCGGGCTTTCCTACGAGCAGTACTTC. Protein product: CASWRTSGLSYEQYF.

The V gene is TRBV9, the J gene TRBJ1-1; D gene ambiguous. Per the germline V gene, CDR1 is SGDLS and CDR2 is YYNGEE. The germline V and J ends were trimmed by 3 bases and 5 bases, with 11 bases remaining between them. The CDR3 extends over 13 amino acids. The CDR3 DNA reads TGTGCCAGCAGCGCCCGCCTGACAACTGAAGCTTTCTTT. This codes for CASSARLTTEAFF.

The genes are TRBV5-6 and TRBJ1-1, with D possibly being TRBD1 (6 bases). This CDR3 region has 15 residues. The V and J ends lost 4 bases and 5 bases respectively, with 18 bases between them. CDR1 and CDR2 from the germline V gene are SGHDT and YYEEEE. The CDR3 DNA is TGTGCCAGCAGCAAATTTGACAGGAGGTATACTGAAGCTTTCTTT. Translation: CASSKFDRRYTEAFF.

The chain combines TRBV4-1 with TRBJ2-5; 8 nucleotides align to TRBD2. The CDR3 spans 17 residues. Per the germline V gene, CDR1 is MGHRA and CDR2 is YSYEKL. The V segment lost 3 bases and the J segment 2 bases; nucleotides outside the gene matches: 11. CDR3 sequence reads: CASSQDTNAGGQETQYF. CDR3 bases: TGCGCCAGCAGCCAGGATACCAACGCGGGGGGACAAGAGACCCAGTACTTC.

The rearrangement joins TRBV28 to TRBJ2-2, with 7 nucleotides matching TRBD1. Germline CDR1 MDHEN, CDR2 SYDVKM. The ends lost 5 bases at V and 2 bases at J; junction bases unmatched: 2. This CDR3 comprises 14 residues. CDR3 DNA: TGTGCCAGCAGTAGACAGGGAAACACCGGGGAGCTGTTTTTT. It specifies CASSRQGNTGELFF.

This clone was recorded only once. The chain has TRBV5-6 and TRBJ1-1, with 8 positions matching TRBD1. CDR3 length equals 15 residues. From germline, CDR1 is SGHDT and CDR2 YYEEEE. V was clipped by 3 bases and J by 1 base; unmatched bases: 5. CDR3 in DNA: TGTGCCAGCAGCTCCAGGGGGCGCGGGAACACTGAAGCTTTCTTT. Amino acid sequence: CASSSRGRGNTEAFF. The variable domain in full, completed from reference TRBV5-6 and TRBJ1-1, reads DAGVTQSPTHLIKTRGQQVTLRCSPKSGHDTVSWYQQALGQGPQFIFQYYEEEERQRGNFPDRFSGHQFPNYSSELNVNALLLGDSALYLCASSSRGRGNTEAFFGQGTRLTVV.

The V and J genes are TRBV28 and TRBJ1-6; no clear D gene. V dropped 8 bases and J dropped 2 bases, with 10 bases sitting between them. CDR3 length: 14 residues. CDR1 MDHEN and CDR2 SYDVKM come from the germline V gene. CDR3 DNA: TGTGCCAGCGGGAGGCTCACCTATAATTCACCCCTCCACTTT. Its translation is CASGRLTYNSPLHF.

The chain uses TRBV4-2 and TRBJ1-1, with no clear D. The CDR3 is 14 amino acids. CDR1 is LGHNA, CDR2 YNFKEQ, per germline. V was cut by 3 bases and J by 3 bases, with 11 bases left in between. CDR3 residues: CASSQSAVDTEAFF. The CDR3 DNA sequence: TGTGCCAGCAGCCAGTCGGCGGTGGACACTGAAGCTTTCTTT.

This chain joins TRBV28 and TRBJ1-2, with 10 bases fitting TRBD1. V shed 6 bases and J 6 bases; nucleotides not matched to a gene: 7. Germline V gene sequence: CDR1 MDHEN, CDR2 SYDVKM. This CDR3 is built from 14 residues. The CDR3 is CASSPRQGANGYTF. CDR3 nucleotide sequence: TGTGCCAGCAGCCCTCGACAGGGGGCCAATGGCTACACCTTC.

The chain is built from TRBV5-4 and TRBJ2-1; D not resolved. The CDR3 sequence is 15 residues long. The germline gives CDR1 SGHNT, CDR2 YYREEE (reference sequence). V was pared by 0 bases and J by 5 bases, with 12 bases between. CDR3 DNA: TGTGCCAGCAGCTTGGTCTCAGGTTTTAACAATGAGCAGTTCTTC. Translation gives CASSLVSGFNNEQFF.

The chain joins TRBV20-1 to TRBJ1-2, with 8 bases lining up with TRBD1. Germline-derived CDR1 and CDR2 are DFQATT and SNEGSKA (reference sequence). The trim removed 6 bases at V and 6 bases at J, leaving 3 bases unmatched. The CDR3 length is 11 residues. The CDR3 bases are TGCAGTGCCCCGACAGGGGATGGCTACACCTTC. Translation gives CSAPTGDGYTF.

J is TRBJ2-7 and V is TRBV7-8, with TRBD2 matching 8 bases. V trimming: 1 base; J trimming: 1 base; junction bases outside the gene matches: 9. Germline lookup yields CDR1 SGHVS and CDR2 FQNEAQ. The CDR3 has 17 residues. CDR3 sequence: CASSLVLLREASYEQYF. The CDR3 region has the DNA TGTGCCAGCAGCTTAGTTCTTCTGCGGGAGGCTTCCTACGAGCAGTACTTC.

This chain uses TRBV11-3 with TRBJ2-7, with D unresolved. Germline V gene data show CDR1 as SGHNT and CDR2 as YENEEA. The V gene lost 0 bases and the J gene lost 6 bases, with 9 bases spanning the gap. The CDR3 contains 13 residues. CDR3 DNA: TGTGCCAGCAGCTTAGACCTTTTGAGCGAGCAGTACTTC. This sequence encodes CASSLDLLSEQYF.